The clone carrying this T cell receptor (beta chain) has just a few counts. No antigen is known for it. J lost 5 bases, V lost 3 bases, and 10 bases had no gene match. CDR3 length: 15 residues. Looked up from germline, CDR1 is SGDLS and CDR2 is YYNGEE. The entry originates in a study of early T cells in non-severe SARS-CoV-2 infection. Across the study: Investigators sequenced bulk RNA drawn from unsorted whole blood, and chains remained unpaired.

Tagging with unique molecular identifiers was applied to individual cDNA molecules. A single record per CDR3 protein comes from TCRdb applying MiXCR to the 5' RACE reads. The profile shows 85,000 to 100,000 distinct CDR3 sequences, about 15% of them singletons. Broader study findings: Anti-spike CD8 responses were favored by VDJdb matching, which missed private and CD4 specificities.

This sequence joins TRBV9 and TRBJ2-5; 7 bases are a match to TRBD1. Sequencing used whole blood. The clonotype comes from an adult who was a healthcare worker with PCR-confirmed SARS-CoV-2 infection or an uninfected control (not recorded which). The DNA of the CDR3 is TGTGCCAGCAGCGCCGGGACAGCTACCGGGGAGACCCAGTACTTC. Protein: CASSAGTATGETQYF. The variable domain in full, completed from reference TRBV9 and TRBJ2-5, reads DSGVTQTPKHLITATGQRVTLRCSPRSGDLSVYWYQQSLDQGLQFLIQYYNGEERAKGNILERFSAQQFPDLHSELNLSSLELGDSALYFCASSAGTATGETQYFGPGTRLLVL.